This T cell receptor (beta chain) emerged from a study of blood T cell repertoires in COVID-19. On the study more broadly: The origin of the acute and convalescent COVID-19 samples was the United States, Italy and Spain.

The CDR3 spans 13 residues. Looked up from germline, CDR1 is GTSNPN and CDR2 is SVGIG (reference sequence). The V gene lost 1 base and the J gene lost 6 bases, with 13 bases spanning the gap. Here immunoSEQ multiplex PCR was the method, and the copy in TCRdb shows in-frame clones only, minus some. The sample consists of under 200,000 clones, approximately 90% of them appearing once. The J gene is TRBJ2-7, the V gene TRBV30; tentatively, D is TRBD2 (5 bases). The sequencing input was peripheral blood. The receptor was isolated from a man aged 40-49 years with active or convalescent COVID-19. Here the CDR3 reads CAWSAQSEGEQYF. Here the CDR3 DNA reads TGTGCCTGGAGTGCACAATCCGAGGGCGAGCAGTACTTC. The entire variable domain, with the rest obtained from reference TRBV30 and TRBJ2-7, is as follows: SQTIHQWPATLVQPVGSPLSLECTVEGTSNPNLYWYRQAAGRGLQLLFYSVGIGQISSEVPQNLSASRPQDRQFILSSKKLLLSDSGFYLCAWSAQSEGEQYFGPGTRLTVT.